The TCR beta chain under discussion was sequenced for a study of neurological immune-mediated disorders (dated by TCRdb to between 2018 and 2020). Study-level background: The study compared peripheral blood TCR-beta repertoires of HTLV-I-associated myelopathy (HAM/TSP) patients, multiple sclerosis patients and healthy controls using UMI-based sequencing. The approximately 99 TCR-beta libraries included longitudinal samples, technical triplicates and paired sorted CD4+ and CD8+ T-cell subsets alongside PBMC samples. Longitudinal HAM/TSP donors and healthy donors each had 3 time-points at intervals of about 3-45 months. Of the 70 or so subjects in the cohort, some 15 were HAM/TSP patients, some 35 were multiple sclerosis patients, and about 20 were healthy controls. Broader findings and caveats from the paper: Across subjects, expanded clones never shared an identical CDR3 amino acid sequence, which suggests that the TCR-beta repertoires in every group were private. The highest TCR clonal expansion was observed in HAM/TSP patients, whereas the lowest was observed in MS patients, even when compared with healthy controls.

This clonotype has at least ten counts. Its antigen specificity is not known. No per-base quality is available; no much larger clone lies one base away. cDNA was synthesized by template-switch 5'RACE using a primer carrying a 10-nucleotide random unique molecular identifier by which each TCR transcript was tagged. Over 180 million TCR-beta sequences, covering 15-18 subjects, were produced in each sequencing run. The RNeasy kit was used to extract total RNA. Using the KAPA Real-time Library Amplification kit, TCR-beta VDJ regions were amplified with primers for the TCR constant region and the 5'RACE anchor. Sample indexes and Illumina adaptors were added in a first PCR, after which library yield was increased in a second PCR. After purification with Ampure beads, the TCR product of roughly 650 bp was size-selected on a 2% E-gel SizeSelection system. Before pooling, library quality was checked on a Bioanalyzer, concentration was measured with Qubit, and libraries were quantified with the Kapa Library Quantification kit. An Illumina HiSeq 2500 was used to sequence the libraries paired-end at 2 x 150 bp. To increase sequence diversity, roughly 24-31% phiX was spiked into each library pool. The study's processing was this. Quality-filtered reads were processed with the UMI-based MiGEC pipeline, and over 90% of raw TCR sequences were removed by the MiGEC pipeline during error correction. IMGT germline references were used for alignment of VDJ genes, and clonotypes were defined by a unique CDR3 amino acid sequence together with V-J genes. Clonal expansion, Shannon diversity and CDR3 relatedness were evaluated with VDJtools (CalcPairwiseDistances, ClusterSamples), while phylogenetic trees were built in CLCbio workbench. Using coefficient-of-variation modelling across technical triplicates, the study counted a clone as expanded if it had at least 8 unique UMIs. TCRdb cleaned the public reads at Q25 with fastp, built clones with MiXCR and kept in-frame beta chains. Duplicate CDR3 protein sequences are folded into a single record with the most common DNA and genes. The V and J calls and clone size are TCRdb's, not the authors'. The sample includes fewer than 35,000 distinct CDR3 sequences, with approximately 13% observed a single time. Jointly, the top ten make up 2% to 2.5% of the sample.

What this sample's time point label stands for: longitudinal time-point 2. Blood bank volunteers in Maryland, USA served as the healthy controls. Unsorted PBMC libraries were generated from 2 million PBMCs stored in RNAlater at -80 °C until RNA extraction. Peripheral blood underwent Ficoll-Hypaque density gradient centrifugation to isolate PBMCs, which were then cryopreserved in liquid nitrogen. The sequence came from a woman between 40 and 55 years old in good health. The material sequenced was PBMCs.

The CDR3 sequence is CASSHPKPYEQYF. The bases are TGTGCCAGCAGCCATCCCAAACCATACGAGCAGTACTTC. This sequence uses TRBV4-2 and TRBJ2-7, with an unclear D gene assignment. For CDR1 and CDR2, the germline V gene lists LGHNA and YNFKEQ. Trimming costs V 3 bases and J 4 bases, and their ends lie 10 bases apart. Measured from the cysteine to the phenylalanine, the CDR3 is 13 residues long. CDR3 DNA only is kept here, 39 bases in frame from base 1.